The 14 T cell receptor beta chains presented below share a single source sample, sequenced in a study of regulatory T cells in long-lasting Graves disease. Time point noted: newly diagnosed GD, antithyroid drugs for less than 3 months. PBMC RNA served as the TCR library source. Libraries of TCR beta came from iRepertoire HTBI primers plus Arm-PCR of CDR3 regions. Each CDR3 protein is one row after TCRdb ran MiXCR on the multiplex PCR reads. Seen here are about 540,000 distinct CDR3 sequences, around an eighth observed once, and the top ten hold about 10%. This same sample was also part of a study on T cells in Graves' hyperthyroidism and ophthalmopathy.

The starting material was peripheral blood mononuclear cells (PBMCs), obtained at new diagnosis, from a patient treated with antithyroid drugs. All receptors come from a man aged 25-40 years with Graves disease.

J is TRBJ2-3 and V is TRBV19, with D perhaps being TRBD1 or TRBD2 (6 bases each). V was trimmed by 6 bases and J by 2 bases, leaving 12 bases between them. This CDR3 region has 14 residues. Per germline, CDR1 LNHDA and CDR2 SQIVND (reference sequence). The CDR3 protein is CASRRGGNTDTQYF. The CDR3 DNA reads as TGTGCCAGTAGGAGAGGGGGGAACACAGATACGCAGTATTTT.

This clonotype was found many times. V is TRBV15 and J is TRBJ2-5; D is uncertain. V was cut by 1 base and J by 1 base, with 4 bases left in between. The CDR3 runs 13 residues. Germline assignment: CDR1 LNHNV and CDR2 YYDKDF (reference sequence). The CDR3 is CATSRAGQETQYF. As DNA, the CDR3 is TGTGCCACCAGCAGAGCTGGCCAAGAGACCCAGTACTTC.

This clonotype occurred many times. This sequence joins TRBV20-1 and TRBJ1-5, with TRBD1 as a possible D gene (5 bases). The CDR3 runs to 15 residues. Trimming took 6 bases from V and 2 from J, leaving 17 bases between them. Germline V gene lookup returns CDR1 DFQATT and CDR2 SNEGSKA (reference sequence). In DNA, the CDR3 is TGCAGTGCGGTAGATGGGGCGCGTGGCAATCAGCCCCAGCATTTT. Encoded protein: CSAVDGARGNQPQHF.

This clonotype appeared a few times. CDR3 nucleotides: TGTGCCATCTTCCGGGATACGCAGTATTTT. As protein: CAIFRDTQYF. The chain carries TRBV6-1 and TRBJ2-3; D is uncertain. Germline CDR1 reads MNHNS; CDR2 reads SASEGT. The ends were cut back, 10 bases at V and 6 bases at J, with 8 bases in the middle. The CDR3 extends over 10 amino acids.

This clonotype was counted at least ten times. CDR3 DNA sequence: TGCGCCAGCAGCTTGCCGGCCCCTAGCGGGAAGTACAATGAGCAGTTCTTC. Its translation is CASSLPAPSGKYNEQFF. V is TRBV5-1 and J is TRBJ2-1; 9 positions agree with TRBD2. J gave up 4 bases and V 1 base, and 9 bases lay outside the gene matches. Germline loops: CDR1 SGHRS, CDR2 YFSETQ. The CDR3 totals 17 residues. The entire variable domain, with the rest obtained from reference TRBV5-1 and TRBJ2-1, is as follows: KAGVTQTPRYLIKTRGQQVTLSCSPISGHRSVSWYQQTPGQGLQFLFEYFSETQRNKGNFPGRFSGRQFSNSRSEMNVSTLELGDSALYLCASSLPAPSGKYNEQFFGPGTRLTVL.

This clonotype was recorded many times. The gene calls are TRBV9 and TRBJ1-2; a weak D match, TRBD1 (6 bases). Germline assignment: CDR1 SGDLS and CDR2 YYNGEE. The CDR3 runs 16 residues. Trimming cost V 5 bases and J 8 bases, with 25 bases left between them. The CDR3 DNA sequence: TGTGCCAGCAGTTCTGCAGACAGGACTGCGCGTTCGGGCTACACCTTC. Its translation is CASSSADRTARSGYTF.

This chain uses TRBV4-2 with TRBJ2-5, with TRBD1 matching 9 bases. Germline trimming cut 5 bases from V and 5 bases from J; bases unmatched to any gene: 12. The CDR3 is 16 amino acids. Germline V lookup: CDR1 LGHNA, CDR2 YNFKEQ. This CDR3 is CASSSLPGQGFETQYF. The CDR3 region has the DNA TGTGCCAGCAGCTCATTACCGGGACAGGGTTTCGAGACCCAGTACTTC.

Many counts were recorded for this clonotype. V is TRBV7-6 and J is TRBJ2-1; 10 bases align to TRBD2. Germline values: CDR1 SGHVS, CDR2 FNYEAQ. The length of the CDR3 is 18 residues. Trimming removed 5 bases from V and 4 bases from J; junction bases left unmatched: 14. The CDR3 bases are TGTGCCAGCAGCCGCGGAGTTCTAGCGGGAGCGTTGTACAATGAGCAGTTCTTC. Protein sequence: CASSRGVLAGALYNEQFF.

This clonotype occurred many times. V is TRBV2 and J is TRBJ2-2; 8 nucleotides match TRBD2. The J segment lost 7 bases and the V segment lost 7 bases, leaving 8 bases of the junction unmatched. CDR1 is SNHLY and CDR2 is FYNNEI in the germline V gene. The CDR3 contains 14 residues. This CDR3 reads CASTLSGSIGELFF. DNA for the CDR3: TGTGCCAGCACTCTAAGCGGGAGTATCGGGGAGCTGTTTTTT.

In its sample, this clonotype was seen a few times. The genes are TRBV6-2 or TRBV6-3 and TRBJ2-3; 10 nucleotides agree with TRBD2. The V and J ends lost 2 bases and 3 bases, in that order; junction bases with no gene match: 5. This CDR3 comprises 16 residues. Germline V gene lookup returns CDR1 MNHEY and CDR2 SVGEGT. The CDR3 nucleotides read TGTGCCAGCAGTTACCTAGCGGGAGTATCAACAGATACGCAGTATTTT. It translates to CASSYLAGVSTDTQYF.

Written as DNA, the CDR3 is TGTGCCAGCAGCCGCGGGACAGGGTCCTCCTACGAGCAGTACTTC. Translating it yields CASSRGTGSSYEQYF. This chain connects TRBV3-1 to TRBJ2-7; 9 bases are a match to TRBD1. CDR1 and CDR2 from the germline V gene are LGHDT and YNNKEL (reference sequence). Trimming took 4 bases from V and 0 from J; bases not matched to a gene: 4. This CDR3 region has 15 residues.

The chain couples TRBV18 to TRBJ1-4; possibly TRBD1 for D (6 bases). The germline CDR1 and CDR2 sequences are KGHSH and LQKENI. The CDR3 is 15 residues long. V dropped 5 bases and J dropped 0 bases, with 10 bases sitting between them. DNA of the CDR3: TGTGCCAGCTCATCACAGGGTGCAACTAATGAAAAACTGTTTTTT. Translating gives CASSSQGATNEKLFF. The whole variable domain, remainder taken from reference TRBV18 and TRBJ1-4, is NAGVMQNPRHLVRRRGQEARLRCSPMKGHSHVYWYRQLPEEGLKFMVYLQKENIIDESGMPKERFSAEFPKEGPSILRIQQVVRGDSAAYFCASSSQGATNEKLFFGSGTQLSVL.

In this sample, this clonotype turned up many times. The DNA for the CDR3 is TGTGCCAGCAGTGAAAAGGGGGGACTTAAACGCTACGAGCAGTACTTC. Translated: CASSEKGGLKRYEQYF. The rearrangement joins TRBV2 to TRBJ2-7, with D perhaps assigned TRBD1 or TRBD2 (6 bases each). This CDR3 comprises 16 residues. Germline V gives CDR1 SNHLY, CDR2 FYNNEI. The ends were cut back, 2 bases at V and 3 bases at J, with 17 bases in the middle. Full variable domain (rest looked up from reference TRBV2 and TRBJ2-7): EPEVTQTPSHQVTQMGQEVILRCVPISNHLYFYWYRQILGQKVEFLVSFYNNEISEKSEIFDDQFSVERPDGSNFTLKIRSTKLEDSAMYFCASSEKGGLKRYEQYFGPGTRLTVT.

As to this clonotype: Given a much more abundant clone one base away, this may be a read error. The rearrangement joins TRBV6-5 to TRBJ2-7; D is perhaps TRBD2 (5 bases). CDR1 MNHEY and CDR2 SVGAGI come from the germline V gene. V was clipped by 4 bases and J by 4 bases, with 23 bases between them. CDR3 length equals 17 residues. CDR3 coding DNA: TGTGCCAGCAGTTCACCCCCAACCCCCAGGCCGGGGTACGAGCAGTACTTC. Encoded protein: CASSSPPTPRPGYEQYF.